These T cell receptor beta chains were read from a single sample in a study of blood T cell repertoires in COVID-19. Sequencing was performed with immunoSEQ multiplex PCR; in TCRdb, only in-frame clones are kept and a portion is missing. Of roughly 47,000 clones in the sample, 75% to 90% are singletons; the top ten hold around 32%. The sequenced sample consisted of peripheral blood. Source of these receptors: an elderly woman with COVID-19, enrolled during active disease. Each CDR3 is given with its conserved first and last residue. D genes are given only for firm matches.

>TRBJ2-2|TRBD2|TRBV19
CASRGLALNTGELFF
>TRBJ2-3|-|TRBV6-5
CASSYITSASTQYF
>TRBJ2-2|TRBD1|TRBV6-2/TRBV6-3
CASSYGGQGHAGELFF
>TRBJ1-5|-|TRBV19
CASSMESHQPQHF
>TRBJ2-1|-|TRBV7-3
CASSLLVSNEQFF
>TRBJ2-5|-|TRBV5-1
CASSLPGSFETQYF
>TRBJ1-1|-|TRBV5-8
CASSPQNTEAFF
>TRBJ2-2|-|TRBV18
CASSPEVLRTGELFF
>TRBJ2-2|-|TRBV4-2
CASSQESYTGELFF
>TRBJ1-5|-|TRBV20-1
CSASGGGQPQHF
>TRBJ2-7|-|TRBV5-1
CASSLATGSGYEQYF
>TRBJ1-2|-|TRBV5-6
CASSPGDYGYTF
>TRBJ2-2|-|TRBV7-8
CASSLVGLATNTGELFF
>TRBJ1-1|-|TRBV28
CASSSIGGSATEAFF
>TRBJ1-4|-|TRBV7-3
CASSLILPRSNEKLFF
>TRBJ1-2|-|TRBV5-1
CASSRDSGTHNYGYTF
>TRBJ1-6|TRBD1|TRBV19
CASSRQDRADPPLHF
>TRBJ1-3|TRBD1|TRBV6-6
CASRMTGSDSGNTIYF